This passage covers 27 T cell receptor beta chains from one sample sequenced in a study of cytomegalovirus exposure and HLA in healthy donors. The PCR was carried out with 60 Vbeta primers and 13 Jbeta primers. Repertoires were generated with immunoSEQ multiplex PCR, while TCRdb's copy carries only in-frame clones and drops some. The sample holds under 75,000 clones; about nine tenths are singletons and the top ten take 2%. Input material: PBMCs. The origin of the receptors is a woman aged 25 to 39 in good health and CMV-seronegative.

V is TRBV6-6 and J is TRBJ1-4; 7 bases fit TRBD1. V dropped 6 bases and J dropped 8; count of bases not matched to a gene: 9. There are 14 residues in the CDR3. Germline V CDR1 and CDR2: MNHNY, SVGAGI (reference sequence). The CDR3 coding sequence is TGTGCCAGCAGGGGGAAAACAGGGGACGAAAAACTGTTTTTT. It translates to CASRGKTGDEKLFF.

The rearrangement joins TRBV19 to TRBJ1-2; D gene uncertain. The V gene lost 7 bases and the J gene lost 8 bases, with 17 bases spanning the gap. The CDR3 loop spans 13 amino acids. Germline CDR1 LNHDA, CDR2 SQIVND (reference sequence). DNA for the CDR3: TGTGCCAGTACCGATCCGGGTCTCGGAGGCTACACCTTC. Translation gives CASTDPGLGGYTF.

This clone was seen just once. The chain carries TRBV28 and TRBJ2-7; 9 bases are a match to TRBD1. This CDR3 comprises 15 residues. Germline CDR1 MDHEN, CDR2 SYDVKM. With 6 bases clipped from V and 4 bases from J, the junction kept 10 bases outside the gene matches. The CDR3 DNA reads as TGTGCCAGCAGGCCTACCGGGACAGGGACGTACGAGCAGTACTTC. Its translation: CASRPTGTGTYEQYF. Looking up the rest from reference TRBV28 and TRBJ2-7 gives the full variable domain: DVKVTQSSRYLVKRTGEKVFLECVQDMDHENMFWYRQDPGLGLRLIYFSYDVKMKEKGDIPEGYSVSREKKERFSLILESASTNQTSMYLCASRPTGTGTYEQYFGPGTRLTVT.

The gene calls are TRBV28 and TRBJ2-1; 10 bases fit TRBD2. This CDR3 is built from 18 residues. Germline CDR1 is MDHEN and CDR2 is SYDVKM. Trimming cost V 3 bases and J 4 bases; bases outside gene matches: 12. The CDR3 loop reads CASSFPGELAGNYNEQFF. CDR3 in DNA: TGTGCCAGCAGTTTCCCCGGGGAACTAGCGGGGAATTACAATGAGCAGTTCTTC. Complete variable domain (other parts from reference TRBV28 and TRBJ2-1): DVKVTQSSRYLVKRTGEKVFLECVQDMDHENMFWYRQDPGLGLRLIYFSYDVKMKEKGDIPEGYSVSREKKERFSLILESASTNQTSMYLCASSFPGELAGNYNEQFFGPGTRLTVL.

The chain carries TRBV4-2 and TRBJ2-7, with 9 nucleotides matching TRBD1. The ends lost 0 bases at V and 1 base at J; junction bases unmatched: 7. The CDR3 has 17 residues. Germline CDR1 and CDR2: LGHNA and YNFKEQ. The CDR3 sequence: CASSQDPRTGASYEQYF. In DNA form, the CDR3 reads TGTGCCAGCAGCCAAGATCCGAGGACAGGGGCGTCCTACGAGCAGTACTTC.

The chain carries TRBV28 and TRBJ2-5, with TRBD2 as a possible D gene (6 bases). Trimming took off 7 bases at V and 0 bases at J, with 15 bases between the two ends. Germline loops: CDR1 MDHEN, CDR2 SYDVKM. The length of the CDR3 is 15 residues. DNA for the CDR3: TGTGCCAGCACCCCCTGGGGCGGGAACCAAGAGACCCAGTACTTC. Amino acid sequence: CASTPWGGNQETQYF.

This chain connects TRBV7-9 to TRBJ2-5, with 11 bases identical to TRBD2. The CDR3 contains 17 residues. CDR1 and CDR2 from the germline V gene are SEHNR and FQNEAQ (reference sequence). V shed 5 bases and J 5 bases; nucleotides not matched to a gene: 13. The CDR3 coding sequence is TGTGCCAGCAGCCGAACGAATAGCGGGAGGGCCGGGGAGACCCAGTACTTC. It translates to CASSRTNSGRAGETQYF.

V is TRBV7-9 and J is TRBJ2-1; 8 bases line up with TRBD2. After removal of 6 bases from V and 3 bases from J, the junction contained 10 bases not matched to a gene. The V gene's germline CDR1 is SEHNR and CDR2 FQNEAQ (reference sequence). The CDR3 covers 16 residues. The CDR3 DNA sequence: TGTGCCAGCAGTCCCACTCGACTAGCGAACTACAATGAGCAGTTCTTC. Its translation is CASSPTRLANYNEQFF.

J is TRBJ2-2 and V is TRBV19, with 7 positions matching TRBD2. The CDR3 is 16 residues long. Trimming cost V 3 bases and J 3 bases; bases outside gene matches: 7. Germline V gene sequence: CDR1 LNHDA, CDR2 SQIVND (reference sequence). The CDR3 sequence is CASSIGGSVYTGELFF. The DNA for the CDR3 is TGTGCCAGTAGTATCGGGGGGAGTGTATACACCGGGGAGCTGTTTTTT.

The chain couples TRBV27 to TRBJ1-4, with D possibly matching TRBD1 (6 bases). V lost 5 bases, J lost 0 bases, and 10 bases lay in between. Looked up from germline, CDR1 is MNHEY and CDR2 is SMNVEV (reference sequence). This CDR3 comprises 15 residues. Here the CDR3 DNA reads TGTGCCAGCAGTATGGGACAAGCAACTAATGAAAAACTGTTTTTT. Translating it yields CASSMGQATNEKLFF.

With regard to this clone: The same CDR3 is also encoded by other DNA sequences in this sample. This CDR3 is CASSLGLAGSYEQYF. The CDR3 coding sequence is TGTGCCAGCAGTTTAGGACTAGCGGGCTCCTACGAGCAGTACTTC. V and J are TRBV27 and TRBJ2-7; 11 bases agree with TRBD2. Losses at the gene ends were 2 bases for V and 0 bases for J; bases not matched to a gene: 0. Germline V CDR1 and CDR2: MNHEY, SMNVEV (reference sequence). The length of the CDR3 is 15 residues.

V is TRBV6-6 and J is TRBJ1-3; no firm D call. Between the trimmed V and J ends, which lost 6 bases and 0 bases, there was a span of 15 bases. The CDR3 is 16 amino acids. Germline V CDR1 and CDR2: MNHNY, SVGAGI (reference sequence). The CDR3 region has the DNA TGTGCCAGCAGCCCGCCGGGAACTCCCTCTGGAAACACCATATATTTT. Its translation: CASSPPGTPSGNTIYF.

A few counts support this clone. V and J are TRBV18 and TRBJ1-5; D remains ambiguous. Germline V gene sequence: CDR1 KGHSH, CDR2 LQKENI. V was shortened by 6 bases and J by 5 bases, with 11 bases between the two germline ends. There are 13 residues in the CDR3. The CDR3, as DNA: TGTGCCAGCTCCCGCGGGGAGGATCAGCCCCAGCATTTT. It translates to CASSRGEDQPQHF.

This clone was observed once. The chain joins TRBV6-1 to TRBJ1-1; maybe TRBD1 (5 bases). Germline lookup yields CDR1 MNHNS and CDR2 SASEGT. The CDR3 has 15 amino acids. V lost 2 bases and J 6 bases, leaving 16 bases between the germline ends. CDR3 region: CASSERGGKVAEAFF. In nucleotides, the CDR3 is TGTGCCAGCAGTGAACGGGGGGGGAAAGTGGCTGAAGCTTTCTTT.

The CDR3 is CASSRSGQGTAGELFF. The CDR3 DNA reads as TGCGCCAGCAGCCGTTCAGGACAGGGTACCGCCGGGGAGCTGTTTTTT. The genes are TRBV5-1 and TRBJ2-2; 8 positions match TRBD1. Germline CDR1 reads SGHRS; CDR2 reads YFSETQ. The CDR3 covers 16 residues. After removal of 4 bases from V and 6 bases from J, the junction contained 11 bases not matched to a gene.

The V gene is TRBV6-5, the J gene TRBJ2-7; 10 nucleotides line up with TRBD1. V lost 5 bases and J lost 2; bases outside the gene matches: 6. Germline V gene lookup returns CDR1 MNHEY and CDR2 SVGAGI. The CDR3 loop spans 15 amino acids. This CDR3 reads CASSTSTGGTYEQYF. The CDR3 region has the DNA TGTGCCAGCAGTACCTCGACAGGGGGCACCTACGAGCAGTACTTC.

This clone appeared a few times. The rearrangement joins TRBV6-4 to TRBJ2-1; 9 nucleotides align to TRBD1. The CDR3 contains 13 residues. Germline V CDR1 and CDR2: MRHNA, SNTAGT. Losses at the gene ends were 4 bases for V and 10 bases for J; bases not matched to a gene: 5. CDR3 sequence: CASSVSGTGEQFF. CDR3 sequence (DNA): TGTGCCAGCAGTGTCTCTGGGACAGGGGAGCAGTTCTTC.

V and J are TRBV25-1 and TRBJ2-1; 9 bases map to TRBD2. Trimming removed 1 base from V and 3 bases from J; junction bases left unmatched: 7. The CDR3 is 17 amino acids. The germline V gene encodes CDR1 MGHDK and CDR2 SYGVNS. The CDR3 spells CASSEFRLAGDYNEQFF. CDR3 sequence (DNA): TGTGCCAGCAGTGAATTTCGCTTAGCGGGAGACTACAATGAGCAGTTCTTC.

V gene TRBV15 combines with J gene TRBJ1-2, with 11 bases identical to TRBD1. Germline CDR1 reads LNHNV; CDR2 reads YYDKDF (reference sequence). Trimming cost V 0 bases and J 4 bases; bases outside gene matches: 7. The CDR3 totals 17 residues. The CDR3 region has the DNA TGTGCCACCAGCAGAGAACGGGGGGGACAGGGGGTCTATGGCTACACCTTC. It yields the protein CATSRERGGQGVYGYTF.

The chain uses TRBV10-3 and TRBJ2-6; no clear D. The CDR3 extends over 14 amino acids. Looked up from germline, CDR1 is ENHRY and CDR2 is SYGVKD. The ends were cut back, 6 bases at V and 1 base at J, with 7 bases in the middle. CDR3 loop: CAISLESGANVLTF. DNA of the CDR3: TGTGCCATCAGCCTAGAATCTGGGGCCAACGTCCTGACTTTC.

Notes on this clone: The germline gene is not matched at one end of the junction; a read error may be the cause. The chain combines TRBV5-6 with TRBJ2-2; possibly TRBD2 for D (5 bases). Germline V CDR1 and CDR2: SGHDT, YYEEEE. The CDR3 runs 12 residues. The CDR3, as DNA: TGTGCCAGCAGCTCGAACACCGGGGAGCTGGTTTTT. Translation gives CASSSNTGELVF.

The genes are TRBV4-1 and TRBJ2-1, with TRBD1 identical over 9 bases. The CDR3 has 16 residues. In germline, CDR1 is MGHRA, CDR2 YSYEKL. V lost 0 bases, J lost 4 bases, and 4 bases stayed unmatched. DNA of the CDR3: TGCGCCAGCAGCCAAGAAGACAGGGGGGCTTACAATGAGCAGTTCTTC. The encoded protein is CASSQEDRGAYNEQFF.

The chain is built from TRBV30 and TRBJ2-7, with D possibly TRBD2 on 5 matching bases. CDR1 and CDR2 (germline): GTSNPN, SVGIG (reference sequence). V was cut by 5 bases and J by 7 bases, with 15 bases left in between. The CDR3 is 12 residues long. The CDR3 sequence is CAWGRLTGEQYF. Here the CDR3 DNA reads TGTGCCTGGGGTAGACTCACGGGGGAGCAGTACTTC.

Here the CDR3 DNA reads TGTGCCAGCAGTTACCATGTAGGACAGGCCTACGAGCAGTACTTC. Protein sequence: CASSYHVGQAYEQYF. V gene TRBV6-5 combines with J gene TRBJ2-5; 7 positions match TRBD1. Near its end, the DNA agrees better with TRBJ2-7, so the J call may be wrong. Germline values: CDR1 MNHEY, CDR2 SVGAGI. The length of the CDR3 is 15 residues.

The V and J genes are TRBV30 and TRBJ1-5; D call uncertain. CDR1 and CDR2 from the germline V gene are GTSNPN and SVGIG (reference sequence). The ends were cut back, 3 bases at V and 0 bases at J, with 6 bases in the middle. This CDR3 contains 13 residues. Written as DNA, the CDR3 is TGTGCCTGGAGGGGAGATAGCAATCAGCCCCAGCATTTT. Translating it yields CAWRGDSNQPQHF.

The chain has TRBV11-2 and TRBJ2-7; 9 nucleotides line up with TRBD2. Losses at the gene ends were 3 bases for V and 0 bases for J; bases not matched to a gene: 12. The CDR3 is made up of 18 amino acids. Germline V gives CDR1 SGHAT, CDR2 FQNNGV. CDR3 sequence reads: CASSFTPWTSASSYEQYF. The CDR3 nucleotides read TGTGCCAGCAGCTTTACCCCCTGGACTAGCGCTAGCTCCTACGAGCAGTACTTC.

The gene calls are TRBV4-3 and TRBJ1-2; a weak D match, TRBD1 (5 bases). The CDR3 length is 15 residues. Germline V CDR1 and CDR2: LGHNA, YSLEER. V lost 1 base to trimming and J lost 4 bases, with 13 bases between them. This CDR3 is CASSQARQLVYGYTF. In DNA, the CDR3 is TGCGCCAGCAGCCAAGCACGACAGCTAGTCTATGGCTACACCTTC.